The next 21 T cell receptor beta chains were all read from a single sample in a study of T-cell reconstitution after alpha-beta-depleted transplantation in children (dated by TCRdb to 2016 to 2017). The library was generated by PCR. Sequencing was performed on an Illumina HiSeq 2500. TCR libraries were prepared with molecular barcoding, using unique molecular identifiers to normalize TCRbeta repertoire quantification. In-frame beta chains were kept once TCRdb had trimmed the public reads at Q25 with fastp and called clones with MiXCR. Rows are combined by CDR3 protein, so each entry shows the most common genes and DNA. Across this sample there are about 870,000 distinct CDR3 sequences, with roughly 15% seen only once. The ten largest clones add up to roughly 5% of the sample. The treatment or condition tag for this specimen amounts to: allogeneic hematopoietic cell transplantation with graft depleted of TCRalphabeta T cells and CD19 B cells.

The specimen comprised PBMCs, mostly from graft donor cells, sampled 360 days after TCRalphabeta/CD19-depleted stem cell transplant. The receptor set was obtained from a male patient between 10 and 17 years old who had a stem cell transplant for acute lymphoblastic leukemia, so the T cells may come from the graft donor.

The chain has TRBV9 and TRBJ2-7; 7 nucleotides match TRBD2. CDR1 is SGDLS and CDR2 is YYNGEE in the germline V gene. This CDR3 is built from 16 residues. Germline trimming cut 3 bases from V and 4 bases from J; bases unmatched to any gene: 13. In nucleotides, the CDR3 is TGTGCCAGCAGCGAGTCGACTGGGGGGGGTTTGTACGAGCAGTACTTC. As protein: CASSESTGGGLYEQYF.

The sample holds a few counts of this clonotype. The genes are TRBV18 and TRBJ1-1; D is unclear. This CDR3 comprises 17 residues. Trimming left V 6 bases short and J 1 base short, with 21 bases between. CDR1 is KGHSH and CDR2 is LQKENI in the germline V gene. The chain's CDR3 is CASSYLGVYNSNTEAFF. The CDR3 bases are TGTGCCAGCTCGTATCTAGGCGTCTATAACTCGAACACTGAAGCTTTCTTT.

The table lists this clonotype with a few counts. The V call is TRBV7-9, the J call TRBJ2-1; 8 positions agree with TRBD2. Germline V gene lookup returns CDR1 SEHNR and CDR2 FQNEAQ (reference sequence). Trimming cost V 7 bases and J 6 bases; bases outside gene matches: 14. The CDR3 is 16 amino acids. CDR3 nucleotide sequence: TGTGCCAGCAACGCCTTACCCGGGACTAGAGGCAATGAGCAGTTCTTC. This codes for CASNALPGTRGNEQFF. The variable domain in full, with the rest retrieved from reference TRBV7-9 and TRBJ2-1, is DTGVSQNPRHKITKRGQNVTFRCDPISEHNRLYWYRQTLGQGPEFLTYFQNEAQLEKSRLLSDRFSAERPKGSFSTLEIQRTEQGDSAMYLCASNALPGTRGNEQFFGPGTRLTVL.

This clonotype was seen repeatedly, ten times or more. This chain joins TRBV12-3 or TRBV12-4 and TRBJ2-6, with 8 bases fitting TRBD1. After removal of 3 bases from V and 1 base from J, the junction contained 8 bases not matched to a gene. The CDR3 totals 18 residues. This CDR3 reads CASSFAGQGKSGANVLTF. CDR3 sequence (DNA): TGTGCCAGCAGTTTCGCAGGACAGGGCAAGTCTGGGGCCAACGTCCTGACTTTC.

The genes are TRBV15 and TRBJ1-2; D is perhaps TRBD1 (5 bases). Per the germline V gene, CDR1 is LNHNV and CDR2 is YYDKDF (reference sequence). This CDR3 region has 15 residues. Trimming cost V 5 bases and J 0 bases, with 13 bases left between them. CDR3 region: CATSLKAGANYGYTF. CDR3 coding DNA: TGTGCCACCAGCCTGAAGGCGGGGGCTAACTATGGCTACACCTTC.

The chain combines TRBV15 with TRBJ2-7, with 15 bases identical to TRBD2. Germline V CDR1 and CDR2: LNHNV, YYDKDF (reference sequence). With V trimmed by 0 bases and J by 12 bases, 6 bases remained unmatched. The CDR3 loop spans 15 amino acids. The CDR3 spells CATSRDPGLAGGSYF. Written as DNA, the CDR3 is TGTGCCACCAGCAGAGACCCGGGACTAGCGGGAGGATCGTACTTC.

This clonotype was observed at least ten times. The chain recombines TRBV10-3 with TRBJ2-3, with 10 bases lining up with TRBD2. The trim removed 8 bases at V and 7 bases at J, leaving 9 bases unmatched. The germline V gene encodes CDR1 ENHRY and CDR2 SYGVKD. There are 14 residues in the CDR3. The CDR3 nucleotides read TGTGCCATCGGACTAGCGGAGGCCCCGAATACGCAGTATTTT. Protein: CAIGLAEAPNTQYF.

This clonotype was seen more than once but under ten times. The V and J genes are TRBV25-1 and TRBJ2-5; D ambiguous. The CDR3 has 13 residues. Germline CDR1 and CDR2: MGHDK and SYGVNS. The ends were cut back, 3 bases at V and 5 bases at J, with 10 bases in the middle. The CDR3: CASSDGGWETQYF. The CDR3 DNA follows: TGTGCCAGCAGTGACGGTGGTTGGGAGACCCAGTACTTC.

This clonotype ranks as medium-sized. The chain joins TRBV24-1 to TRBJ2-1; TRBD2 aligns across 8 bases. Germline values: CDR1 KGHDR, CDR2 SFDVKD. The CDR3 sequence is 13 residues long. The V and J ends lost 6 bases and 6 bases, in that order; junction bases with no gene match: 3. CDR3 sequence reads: CATSSGSRNEQFF. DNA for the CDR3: TGTGCCACCAGTAGCGGGAGCCGCAATGAGCAGTTCTTC.

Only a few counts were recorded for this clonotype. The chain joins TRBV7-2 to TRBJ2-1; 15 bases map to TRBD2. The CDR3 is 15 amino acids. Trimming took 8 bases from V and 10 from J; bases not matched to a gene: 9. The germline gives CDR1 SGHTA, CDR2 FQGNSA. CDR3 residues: CASVPRGLAGGEQFF. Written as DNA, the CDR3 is TGTGCCAGCGTCCCCCGAGGACTAGCGGGAGGGGAGCAGTTCTTC.

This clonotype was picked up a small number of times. The CDR3 loop reads CASEAEGFDHNEQFF. For the CDR3, the DNA is TGTGCCAGCGAGGCTGAGGGGTTTGACCACAATGAGCAGTTCTTC. This rearrangement joins TRBV3-1 to TRBJ2-1, with D tentatively TRBD1 or TRBD2 (5 bases each). Germline values: CDR1 LGHDT, CDR2 YNNKEL (reference sequence). The V and J ends lost 8 bases and 5 bases respectively, with 19 bases between them. The CDR3 runs to 15 residues.

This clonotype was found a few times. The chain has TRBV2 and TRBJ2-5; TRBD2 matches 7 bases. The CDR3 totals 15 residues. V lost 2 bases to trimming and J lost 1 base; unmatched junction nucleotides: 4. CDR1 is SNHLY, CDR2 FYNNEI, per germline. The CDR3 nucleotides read TGTGCCAGCAGTGAAACGGGAGGACCCCAAGAGACCCAGTACTTC. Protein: CASSETGGPQETQYF. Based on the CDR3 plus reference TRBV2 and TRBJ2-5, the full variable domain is EPEVTQTPSHQVTQMGQEVILRCVPISNHLYFYWYRQILGQKVEFLVSFYNNEISEKSEIFDDQFSVERPDGSNFTLKIRSTKLEDSAMYFCASSETGGPQETQYFGPGTRLLVL.

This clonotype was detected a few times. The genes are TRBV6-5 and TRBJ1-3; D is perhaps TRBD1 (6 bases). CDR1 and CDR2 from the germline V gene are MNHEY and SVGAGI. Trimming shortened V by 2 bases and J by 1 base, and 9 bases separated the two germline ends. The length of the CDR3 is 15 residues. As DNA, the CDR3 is TGTGCCAGCAGTTACATAGGGGGTTCTGGAAACACCATATATTTT. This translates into CASSYIGGSGNTIYF.

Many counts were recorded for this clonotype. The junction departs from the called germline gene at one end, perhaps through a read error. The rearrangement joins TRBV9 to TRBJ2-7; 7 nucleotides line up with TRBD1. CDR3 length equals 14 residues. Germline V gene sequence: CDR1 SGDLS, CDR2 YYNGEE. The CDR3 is CASSARQGSYEQYF. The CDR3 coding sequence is TGCGCCAGCAGCGCGAGACAGGGATCCTACGAGCAGTACTTC.

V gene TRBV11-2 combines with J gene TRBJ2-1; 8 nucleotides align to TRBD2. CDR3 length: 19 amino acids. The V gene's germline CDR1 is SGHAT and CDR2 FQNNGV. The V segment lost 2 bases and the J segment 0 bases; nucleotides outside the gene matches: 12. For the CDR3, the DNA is TGTGCCAGCAGCTTATTTGCCGGGAGGGTTCTATCCTCCTACAATGAGCAGTTCTTC. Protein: CASSLFAGRVLSSYNEQFF.

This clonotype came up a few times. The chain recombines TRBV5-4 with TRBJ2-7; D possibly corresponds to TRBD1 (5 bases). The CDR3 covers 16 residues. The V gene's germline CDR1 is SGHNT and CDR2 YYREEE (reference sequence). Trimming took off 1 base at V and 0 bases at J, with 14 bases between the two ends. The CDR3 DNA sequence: TGTGCCAGCAGCTTGCTAGGGGCTCCTAGCTCCTACGAGCAGTACTTC. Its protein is CASSLLGAPSSYEQYF. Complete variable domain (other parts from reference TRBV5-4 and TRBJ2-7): ETGVTQSPTHLIKTRGQQVTLRCSSQSGHNTVSWYQQALGQGPQFIFQYYREEENGRGNFPPRFSGLQFPNYSSELNVNALELDDSALYLCASSLLGAPSSYEQYFGPGTRLTVT.

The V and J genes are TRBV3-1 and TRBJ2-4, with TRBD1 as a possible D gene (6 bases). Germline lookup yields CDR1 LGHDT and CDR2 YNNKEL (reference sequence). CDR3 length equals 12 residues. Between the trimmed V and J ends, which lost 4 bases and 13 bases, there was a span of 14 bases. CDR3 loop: CASSRSQGPQYF. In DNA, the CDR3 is TGTGCCAGCAGCCGATCACAGGGTCCCCAGTACTTC.

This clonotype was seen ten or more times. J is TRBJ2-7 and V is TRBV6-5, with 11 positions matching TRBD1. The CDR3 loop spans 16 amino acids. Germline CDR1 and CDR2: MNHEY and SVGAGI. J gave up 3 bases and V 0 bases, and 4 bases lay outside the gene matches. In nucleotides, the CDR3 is TGTGCCAGCAGTTACTCGGCCGGGACAGGGGGCTACGAGCAGTACTTC. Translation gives CASSYSAGTGGYEQYF.

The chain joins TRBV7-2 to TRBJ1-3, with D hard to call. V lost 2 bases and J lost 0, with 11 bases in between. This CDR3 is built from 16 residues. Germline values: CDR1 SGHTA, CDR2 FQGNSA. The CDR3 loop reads CASSLLDKSSGNTIYF. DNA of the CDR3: TGTGCCAGCAGCTTACTAGACAAGAGCTCTGGAAACACCATATATTTT.

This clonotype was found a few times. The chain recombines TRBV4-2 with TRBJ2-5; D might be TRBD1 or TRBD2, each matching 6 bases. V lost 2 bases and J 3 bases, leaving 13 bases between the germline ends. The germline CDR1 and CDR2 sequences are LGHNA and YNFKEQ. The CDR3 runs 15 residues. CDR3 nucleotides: TGTGCCAGCAGCCAACCTGACAGGACTAAAGAGACCCAGTACTTC. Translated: CASSQPDRTKETQYF.

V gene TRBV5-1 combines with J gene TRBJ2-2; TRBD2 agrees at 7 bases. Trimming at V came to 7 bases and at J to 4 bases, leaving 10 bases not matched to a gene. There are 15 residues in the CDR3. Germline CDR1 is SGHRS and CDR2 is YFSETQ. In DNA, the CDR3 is TGCGCCAGCCGCCTTGCGGGAGAGGTCACCGGGGAGCTGTTTTTT. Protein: CASRLAGEVTGELFF. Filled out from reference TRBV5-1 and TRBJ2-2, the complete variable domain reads KAGVTQTPRYLIKTRGQQVTLSCSPISGHRSVSWYQQTPGQGLQFLFEYFSETQRNKGNFPGRFSGRQFSNSRSEMNVSTLELGDSALYLCASRLAGEVTGELFFGEGSRLTVL.